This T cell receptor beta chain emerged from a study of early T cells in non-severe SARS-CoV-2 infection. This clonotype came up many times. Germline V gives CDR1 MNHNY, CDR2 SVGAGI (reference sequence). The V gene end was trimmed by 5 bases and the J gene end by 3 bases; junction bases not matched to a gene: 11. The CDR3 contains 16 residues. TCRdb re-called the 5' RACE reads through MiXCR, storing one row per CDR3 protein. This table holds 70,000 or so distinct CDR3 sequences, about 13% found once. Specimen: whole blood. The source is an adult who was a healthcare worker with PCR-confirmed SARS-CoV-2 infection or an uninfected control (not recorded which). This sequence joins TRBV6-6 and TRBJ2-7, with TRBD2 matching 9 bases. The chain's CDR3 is CASSGSGTSLHYEQYF. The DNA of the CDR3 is TGTGCCAGCAGTGGATCGGGGACTAGCCTACACTACGAGCAGTACTTC.